This T cell receptor beta chain was profiled in a study of blood T cell repertoires in COVID-19. Profiled with immunoSEQ multiplex PCR; TCRdb holds only in-frame clones, not every one. The sample yields tens of thousands of clones, over 80% seen once. The CDR3 consists of 14 residues. Deletions cut 2 bases from V and 7 bases from J, with 11 bases between. Germline CDR1 reads LNHDA; CDR2 reads SQIVND (reference sequence). The chain joins TRBV19 to TRBJ1-4, with D tentatively TRBD1 (5 bases). Sequencing was performed on peripheral blood. The sequence came from a woman aged 45-59 years in a cohort sampled during active COVID-19. CDR3 loop: CASSIQGGAEKLFF. In nucleotides, the CDR3 is TGTGCCAGTAGTATACAGGGAGGGGCTGAAAAACTGTTTTTT.